The rows below give T cell receptor beta chains drawn from one sample of a study of identical twins. One entry per CDR3 protein, called by TCRdb with MiXCR from the 5' RACE reads. This sample has under 250,000 distinct CDR3 sequences, with roughly an eighth found just once. These data also formed part of another study, on yellow fever vaccine responses in identical twins.

The specimen sequenced was memory (CD45RO+) T cells sorted from blood. Receptors were obtained from a young woman in good health. CDR3s include the opening cysteine and the closing phenylalanine or tryptophan. The order of the fields is V gene, J gene, clone size, D gene, CDR3 length, CDR3 DNA, CDR3 protein. A D gene is named only where the DNA matches it firmly. Part of the rows lack a size; the others show once, few, many or a class for expanded clones.

TRBV7-2	TRBJ2-1	.	.	11	TGTGCCAGCAGCTTCGTGGAAGAGCAGTTCTTC	CASSFVEEQFF
TRBV27	TRBJ2-6	.	TRBD1	17	TGTGCCATCTCACCGGGACAGGGATGGGCTGGGGCCAACGTCCTGACTTTC	CAISPGQGWAGANVLTF
TRBV12-3/TRBV12-4	TRBJ2-2	many	.	15	TGTGCCAGCAGTTTAAGACTGACTCAGAAAGGGGAGCTGTTTTTT	CASSLRLTQKGELFF
TRBV19	TRBJ2-3	.	.	13	TGTGCCAGTAGTATGGGATGGAGTGGTACGCAGTATTTT	CASSMGWSGTQYF
TRBV29-1	TRBJ2-5	.	.	11	TGCAGCGGGGGGGTCGCAGAGACCCAGTACTTC	CSGGVAETQYF
TRBV18	TRBJ1-4	.	.	13	TGTGCCAGCTCACCCTTGGCAGATGAAAAACTGTTTTTT	CASSPLADEKLFF
TRBV27	TRBJ2-6	few	.	14	TGTGCCGCGGGGACTGACTCTGGGGCCAACGTCCTGACTTTC	CAAGTDSGANVLTF
TRBV10-1	TRBJ2-7	few	.	16	TGCGCCAGCAGTGAGTCGGGGATCGGTGGGGTACGGGAGCAGTACTTC	CASSESGIGGVREQYF
TRBV10-3	TRBJ2-7	few	TRBD2	15	TGTGCCATCAGTGAGTCTGATACTAGCGGCTACGAGCAGTACTTC	CAISESDTSGYEQYF
TRBV12-3/TRBV12-4	TRBJ2-1	.	TRBD2	14	TGTGCCAGCAGTTTTGGCGGGGGGATCAATGAGCAGTTCTTC	CASSFGGGINEQFF
TRBV5-6	TRBJ2-1	few	.	16	TGTGCCAGCAGCTTGGAAGAGCGGACGTCCTACAATGAGCAGTTCTTC	CASSLEERTSYNEQFF
TRBV28	TRBJ1-2	once	.	12	TGTGCCAGCAGTGGCAGAATATATGGCTACACCTTC	CASSGRIYGYTF
TRBV3-1	TRBJ1-5	many	TRBD1	14	TGTGCCAGCAGCCAAGGACAGGGGGTTCAGCCCCAGCATTTT	CASSQGQGVQPQHF
TRBV20-1	TRBJ1-1	few	TRBD1	13	TGCAGTGCTAGACAGGGGGGTGGCACTGAAGCTTTCTTT	CSARQGGGTEAFF
TRBV27	TRBJ2-2	.	TRBD1	15	TGTGCCAGCAGTTTATTCAACAGGGGAACCGGGGAGCTGTTTTTT	CASSLFNRGTGELFF
TRBV27	TRBJ2-3	.	.	14	TGTGCCAGCAGTTTCGCTACCCGCACAGATACGCAGTATTTT	CASSFATRTDTQYF